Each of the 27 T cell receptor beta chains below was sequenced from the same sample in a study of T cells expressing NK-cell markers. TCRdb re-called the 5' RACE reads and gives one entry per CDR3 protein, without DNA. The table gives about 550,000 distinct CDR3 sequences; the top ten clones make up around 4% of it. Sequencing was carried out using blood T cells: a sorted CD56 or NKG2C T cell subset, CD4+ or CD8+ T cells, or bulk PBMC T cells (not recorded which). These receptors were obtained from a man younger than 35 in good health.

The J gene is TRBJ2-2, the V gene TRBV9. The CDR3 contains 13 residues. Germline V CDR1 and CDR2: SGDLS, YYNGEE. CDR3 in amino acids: CASSALYTGELFF.

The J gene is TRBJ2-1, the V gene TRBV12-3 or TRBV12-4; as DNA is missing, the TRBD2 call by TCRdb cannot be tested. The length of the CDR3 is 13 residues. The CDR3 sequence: CASSQGLAGRMFF.

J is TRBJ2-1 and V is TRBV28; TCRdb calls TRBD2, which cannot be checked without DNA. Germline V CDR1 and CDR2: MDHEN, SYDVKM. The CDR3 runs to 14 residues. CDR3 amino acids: CASTYVGGPREQFF.

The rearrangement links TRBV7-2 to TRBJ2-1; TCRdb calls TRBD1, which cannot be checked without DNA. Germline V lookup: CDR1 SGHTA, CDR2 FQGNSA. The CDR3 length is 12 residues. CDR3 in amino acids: CASSSVVGVQFF.

CDR3: CASSLSVDYITDTQYF. This rearrangement joins TRBV5-6 to TRBJ2-3; the D call from TCRdb, TRBD2, cannot be confirmed without DNA. Germline values: CDR1 SGHDT, CDR2 YYEEEE. The CDR3 contains 16 residues.

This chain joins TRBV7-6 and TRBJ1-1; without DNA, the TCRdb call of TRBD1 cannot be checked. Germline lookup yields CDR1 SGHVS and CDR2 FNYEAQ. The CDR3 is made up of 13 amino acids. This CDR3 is CASSYRGETEAFF. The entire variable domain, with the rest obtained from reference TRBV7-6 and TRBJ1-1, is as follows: GAGVSQSPRYKVTKRGQDVALRCDPISGHVSLYWYRQALGQGPEFLTYFNYEAQQDKSGLPNDRFSAERPEGSISTLTIQRTEQRDSAMYRCASSYRGETEAFFGQGTRLTVV.

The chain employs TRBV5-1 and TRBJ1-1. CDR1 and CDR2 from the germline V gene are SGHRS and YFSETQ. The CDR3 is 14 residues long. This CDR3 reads CASSPPTLQGVAFF.

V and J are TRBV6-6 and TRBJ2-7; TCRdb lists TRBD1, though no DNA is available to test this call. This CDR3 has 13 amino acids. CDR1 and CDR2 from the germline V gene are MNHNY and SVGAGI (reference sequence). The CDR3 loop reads CASTYRVGDEQYF.

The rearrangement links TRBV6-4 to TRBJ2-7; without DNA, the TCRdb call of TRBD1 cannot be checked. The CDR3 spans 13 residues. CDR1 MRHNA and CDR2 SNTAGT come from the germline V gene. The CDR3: CASSAGTGGEQYF.

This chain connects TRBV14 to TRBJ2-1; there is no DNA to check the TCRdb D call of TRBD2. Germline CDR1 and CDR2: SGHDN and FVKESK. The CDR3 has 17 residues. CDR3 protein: CASQMTSGRTSYNEQFF.

The CDR3 sequence: CAISDFLSASGRLNTGELFF. The chain uses TRBV10-3 and TRBJ2-2; with no DNA, the TCRdb D assignment of TRBD2 cannot be verified. The CDR3 has 20 amino acids. CDR1 ENHRY and CDR2 SYGVKD come from the germline V gene.

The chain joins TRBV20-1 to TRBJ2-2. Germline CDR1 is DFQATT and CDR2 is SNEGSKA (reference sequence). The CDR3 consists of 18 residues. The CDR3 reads CSARRTDVLLGNTGELFF.

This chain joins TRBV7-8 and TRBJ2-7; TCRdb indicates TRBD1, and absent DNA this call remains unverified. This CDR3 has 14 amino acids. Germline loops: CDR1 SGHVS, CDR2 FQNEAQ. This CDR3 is CASSRTAWMYEQYF.

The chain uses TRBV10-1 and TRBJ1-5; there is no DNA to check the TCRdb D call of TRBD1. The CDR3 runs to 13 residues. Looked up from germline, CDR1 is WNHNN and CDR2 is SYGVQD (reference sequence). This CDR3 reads CASSPGGSQPQHF.

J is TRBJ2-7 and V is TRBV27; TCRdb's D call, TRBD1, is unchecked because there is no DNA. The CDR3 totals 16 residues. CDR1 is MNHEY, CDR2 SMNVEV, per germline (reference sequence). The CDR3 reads CASSLSGAAHNFEQYF.

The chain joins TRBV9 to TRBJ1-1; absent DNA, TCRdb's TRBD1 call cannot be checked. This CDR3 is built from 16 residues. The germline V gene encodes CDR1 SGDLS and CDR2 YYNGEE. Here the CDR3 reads CASSHNRRGANTEAFF.

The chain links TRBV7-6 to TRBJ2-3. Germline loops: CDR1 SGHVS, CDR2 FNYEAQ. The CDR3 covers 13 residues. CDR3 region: CASSLSSAATQYF.

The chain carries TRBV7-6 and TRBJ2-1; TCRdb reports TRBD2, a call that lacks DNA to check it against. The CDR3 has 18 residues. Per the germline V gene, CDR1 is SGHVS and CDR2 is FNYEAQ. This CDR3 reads CASSSGLAGGPVENEQFF.

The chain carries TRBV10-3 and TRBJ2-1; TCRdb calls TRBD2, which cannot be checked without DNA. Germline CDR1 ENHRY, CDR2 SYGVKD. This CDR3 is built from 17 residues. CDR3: CAISEARLAGGVGEQFF.

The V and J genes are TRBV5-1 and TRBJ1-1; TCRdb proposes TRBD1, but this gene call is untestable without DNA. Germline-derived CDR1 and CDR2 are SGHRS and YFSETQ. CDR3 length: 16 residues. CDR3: CASSLAGLRGLTEAFF.

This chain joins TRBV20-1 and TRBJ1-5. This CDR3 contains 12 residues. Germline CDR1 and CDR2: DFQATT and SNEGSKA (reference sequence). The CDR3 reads CSAGNSDQPQHF.

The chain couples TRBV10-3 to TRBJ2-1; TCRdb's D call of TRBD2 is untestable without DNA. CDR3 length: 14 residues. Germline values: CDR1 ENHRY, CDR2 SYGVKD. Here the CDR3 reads CAISESWEYNEQFF.

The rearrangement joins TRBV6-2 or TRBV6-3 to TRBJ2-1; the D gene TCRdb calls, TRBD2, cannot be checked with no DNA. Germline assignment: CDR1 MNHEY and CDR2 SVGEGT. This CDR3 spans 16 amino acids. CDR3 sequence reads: CASSYGQSPSYNEQFF.

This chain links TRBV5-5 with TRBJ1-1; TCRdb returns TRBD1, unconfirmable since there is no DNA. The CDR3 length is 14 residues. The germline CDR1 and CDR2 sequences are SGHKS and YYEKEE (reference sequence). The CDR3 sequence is CASSLFALNTEAFF.

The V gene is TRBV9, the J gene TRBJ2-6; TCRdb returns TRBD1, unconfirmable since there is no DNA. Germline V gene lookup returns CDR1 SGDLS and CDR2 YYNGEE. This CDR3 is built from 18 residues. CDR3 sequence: CASSVFSRGLSGANVLTF.

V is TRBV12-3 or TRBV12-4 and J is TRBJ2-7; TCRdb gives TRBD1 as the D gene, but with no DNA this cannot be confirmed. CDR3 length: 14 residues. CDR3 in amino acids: CASSLWRGNYEQYF.

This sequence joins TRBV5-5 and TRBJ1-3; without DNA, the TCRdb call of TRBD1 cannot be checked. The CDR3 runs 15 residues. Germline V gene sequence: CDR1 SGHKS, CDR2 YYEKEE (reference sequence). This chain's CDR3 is CASSIQTVEGNTIYF.